These 24 T cell receptor beta chains came from one sample sequenced in a study of human T cells and chemical hapten exposure. Each CDR3 protein is one row after TCRdb ran MiXCR on the RACE reads. Found here are about 110,000 distinct CDR3 sequences, roughly a tenth of them singletons; the top ten hold approximately 3%. Documented time point: patch test 2, 6 weeks after DPC sensitization. The treatment: therapeutic diphenylcyclopropenone sensitization with weekly scalp DPC. This specimen was whole blood, taken in connection with sensitization to the hapten diphenylcyclopropenone (DPC). The receptors were sampled from a woman aged 40 to 50 with alopecia areata. Some clones in this sample may be carry-over from other donors' samples.

This clonotype showed up many times. V and J are TRBV7-8 and TRBJ1-1; D is undetermined. CDR1 and CDR2 (germline): SGHVS, FQNEAQ. This CDR3 has 12 amino acids. V was trimmed by 3 bases and J by 8 bases, leaving 10 bases between them. CDR3 residues: CASSLQNLEAFF. In DNA, the CDR3 is TGTGCCAGCAGCTTGCAGAACCTGGAAGCTTTCTTT.

This clonotype occurred a few times. The CDR3 coding sequence is TGTGCCAGCAGCTTAGATCACGGGGGCACCTACGAGCAGTACTTC. Translated, it gives CASSLDHGGTYEQYF. The gene calls are TRBV11-2 and TRBJ2-7; D tentatively reads TRBD1 or TRBD2 (6 bases each). The CDR3 is 15 residues long. V shed 0 bases and J shed 2 bases, with 11 bases lying between them. Germline assignment: CDR1 SGHAT and CDR2 FQNNGV.

This clonotype was counted at least ten times. This chain connects TRBV11-2 to TRBJ2-1; 11 bases are shared with TRBD2. The CDR3 covers 15 residues. Germline V gives CDR1 SGHAT, CDR2 FQNNGV. The J segment lost 4 bases and the V segment lost 5 bases, leaving 4 bases of the junction unmatched. CDR3 amino acids: CASSRTSGGYNEQFF. DNA for the CDR3: TGTGCCAGCAGCCGTACTAGCGGGGGATACAATGAGCAGTTCTTC.

At least ten counts were recorded for this clonotype. The gene calls are TRBV7-6 and TRBJ2-2; D might be TRBD2 (6 bases). V lost 3 bases and J lost 2, with 7 bases in between. The CDR3 is made up of 14 amino acids. The germline V gene encodes CDR1 SGHVS and CDR2 FNYEAQ. CDR3 bases: TGTGCCAGCAGCTTGGCGGGAAACACCGGGGAGCTGTTTTTT. Protein sequence: CASSLAGNTGELFF.

The sample holds a few counts of this clonotype. The V gene is TRBV6-1, the J gene TRBJ2-1, with D possibly TRBD2 on 6 matching bases. The CDR3 extends over 14 amino acids. Deletions cut 6 bases from V and 8 bases from J, with 17 bases between. Germline CDR1 MNHNS, CDR2 SASEGT. CDR3 in amino acids: CASSLQATGDEQFF. The CDR3 DNA is TGTGCCAGCAGCCTACAGGCCACGGGAGATGAGCAGTTCTTC.

Many counts were recorded for this clonotype. The chain is built from TRBV6-5 and TRBJ2-4, with 7 bases aligning to TRBD1. Trimming at V came to 2 bases and at J to 9 bases, leaving 4 bases not matched to a gene. Germline lookup yields CDR1 MNHEY and CDR2 SVGAGI. This CDR3 spans 13 amino acids. CDR3 bases: TGTGCCAGCAGTTACGACGGGACAGCCATTCAGTACTTC. Its translation is CASSYDGTAIQYF.

The gene calls are TRBV20-1 and TRBJ1-2, with D perhaps matching TRBD1 (6 bases). With 4 bases removed from V and 8 bases from J, the gap between germline ends came to 14 bases. The germline V gene has CDR1 DFQATT and CDR2 SNEGSKA (reference sequence). This CDR3 comprises 12 residues. This CDR3 reads CSATPGARGYTF. DNA of the CDR3: TGCAGTGCTACCCCAGGGGCGCGGGGCTACACCTTC.

As concerns this clonotype: A single base separates this from a much larger clone, so it may be a read error. The CDR3 does not close with the conserved phenylalanine or tryptophan, likely indicating a read error. V gene TRBV12-3 or TRBV12-4 combines with J gene TRBJ2-3; D possibly corresponds to TRBD1 (6 bases). This CDR3 has 15 amino acids. Trimming stripped 3 bases from V and 6 bases from J, with 16 bases between. CDR3 DNA: TGTGCCAGCAGTTTTAGTCCCGGGACACCCGATACGCAGTATTCT. Its translation is CASSFSPGTPDTQYS.

The rearrangement joins TRBV25-1 to TRBJ1-2; D is unresolved. This CDR3 has 16 amino acids. V shed 3 bases and J shed 6 bases, with 20 bases lying between them. The germline V gene has CDR1 MGHDK and CDR2 SYGVNS. The CDR3 loop is CASSDDAVALNDGYTF. CDR3 bases: TGTGCCAGCAGTGATGACGCGGTGGCGTTGAATGATGGCTACACCTTC.

This clonotype has a count of ten or more. This chain uses TRBV28 with TRBJ2-4; 7 nucleotides agree with TRBD2. The ends lost 7 bases at V and 1 base at J; junction bases unmatched: 7. The length of the CDR3 is 15 residues. Germline CDR1 MDHEN, CDR2 SYDVKM. The CDR3: CASTQGGYAKNIQYF. Here the CDR3 DNA reads TGTGCCAGCACCCAGGGAGGGTACGCCAAAAACATTCAGTACTTC.

This clonotype has only a few counts. The rearrangement joins TRBV30 to TRBJ1-1; TRBD1 agrees at 8 bases. In germline, CDR1 is GTSNPN, CDR2 SVGIG (reference sequence). V lost 0 bases and J lost 1; bases outside the gene matches: 7. CDR3 length: 16 amino acids. CDR3 bases: TGTGCCTGGAGTGTACCGACAGGGGTAAGGAACACTGAAGCTTTCTTT. This codes for CAWSVPTGVRNTEAFF.

This clonotype was recorded many times. The chain employs TRBV11-2 and TRBJ1-6, with TRBD1 matching over 7 bases. This CDR3 has 15 residues. Germline loops: CDR1 SGHAT, CDR2 FQNNGV. V was pared by 7 bases and J by 9 bases, with 12 bases of the junction left unmatched. In nucleotides, the CDR3 is TGTGCCAGCACCCGATTGGGGACAGAAGGTTCACCCCTCCACTTT. It yields the protein CASTRLGTEGSPLHF.

Ten or more counts support this clonotype. This chain connects TRBV20-1 to TRBJ1-6; tentative D call: TRBD1 (6 bases). CDR1 is DFQATT, CDR2 SNEGSKA, per germline (reference sequence). This CDR3 region has 15 residues. Trimming took off 6 bases at V and 6 bases at J, with 18 bases between the two ends. The CDR3 DNA reads TGCAGTGCCGATAGCCGGCGGGGGGCTAATTCACCCCTCCACTTT. It codes for CSADSRRGANSPLHF.

This clonotype came up many times. The rearrangement links TRBV3-1 to TRBJ2-1; 13 nucleotides agree with TRBD2. V trimming: 4 bases; J trimming: 4 bases; junction bases outside the gene matches: 4. The CDR3 spans 16 residues. The germline gives CDR1 LGHDT, CDR2 YNNKEL (reference sequence). CDR3 DNA sequence: TGTGCCAGCAGCCGCCAGACTAGCGGGGGGTACAATGAGCAGTTCTTC. Its protein is CASSRQTSGGYNEQFF.

In this sample, this clonotype turned up a few times. This chain links TRBV6-2 or TRBV6-3 with TRBJ2-7, with D perhaps TRBD2 (7 bases). Per germline, CDR1 MNHEY and CDR2 SVGEGT. There are 13 residues in the CDR3. The germline V and J ends were trimmed by 8 bases and 3 bases, with 14 bases remaining between them. The CDR3 is CASDRRGSYEQYF. In DNA form, the CDR3 reads TGTGCCAGCGACAGGCGGGGGAGCTACGAGCAGTACTTC.

This clonotype occurred a few times. The rearrangement uses TRBV5-1 and TRBJ2-7; a weak D match, TRBD1 (6 bases). The CDR3 runs to 14 residues. The germline V and J ends were trimmed by 4 bases and 4 bases, with 15 bases remaining between them. The germline V gene encodes CDR1 SGHRS and CDR2 YFSETQ. The CDR3 loop reads CASSRSGQIYEQYF. DNA for the CDR3: TGCGCCAGCAGCCGATCCGGACAGATTTACGAGCAGTACTTC.

This clonotype was detected a few times. This rearrangement joins TRBV28 to TRBJ2-3; TRBD2 aligns across 8 bases. Trimming took 6 bases from V and 4 from J; bases not matched to a gene: 12. Germline CDR1 reads MDHEN; CDR2 reads SYDVKM. This CDR3 comprises 16 residues. CDR3 sequence reads: CASSFPSGGPPDTQYF. CDR3 coding DNA: TGTGCCAGCAGCTTCCCGAGCGGGGGCCCCCCAGATACGCAGTATTTT.

This clonotype was seen a few times. The CDR3 sequence: CASSLAGGAYEQYF. In DNA, the CDR3 is TGTGCCAGCAGCTTAGCAGGGGGCGCCTACGAGCAGTACTTC. The chain has TRBV11-2 and TRBJ2-7; 8 bases map to TRBD1. Germline CDR1 and CDR2: SGHAT and FQNNGV. The CDR3 is made up of 14 amino acids. J lost 2 bases, V lost 1 base, and 1 base had no gene match.

This clonotype has just a few counts. This chain uses TRBV7-6 with TRBJ2-7; 8 nucleotides match TRBD2. The CDR3 length is 13 residues. Germline V lookup: CDR1 SGHVS, CDR2 FNYEAQ. The trim removed 5 bases at V and 7 bases at J, leaving 7 bases unmatched. The CDR3 DNA reads TGTGCCAGCAGCACAAGACTAGCGCGGGAGCAGTACTTC. Protein: CASSTRLAREQYF.

This clonotype was recorded at least ten times. The chain is built from TRBV5-1 and TRBJ1-2; D remains unclear. The germline V gene has CDR1 SGHRS and CDR2 YFSETQ. The CDR3 is 13 amino acids. Trimming took 0 bases from V and 3 from J, leaving 6 bases between them. The CDR3 loop reads CASSLGVDYGYTF. The DNA of the CDR3 is TGCGCCAGCAGCTTGGGGGTCGACTATGGCTACACCTTC.

This clonotype has a handful of counts. The rearrangement joins TRBV24-1 to TRBJ1-3; unclear D gene. CDR1 is KGHDR, CDR2 SFDVKD, per germline. V was pared by 8 bases and J by 0 bases, with 13 bases between. The CDR3 runs to 15 residues. In DNA form, the CDR3 reads TGTGCCACCATTTGGGCTTGGAGCTCTGGAAACACCATATATTTT. Its translation is CATIWAWSSGNTIYF.

This clonotype was seen a few times. This chain connects TRBV5-1 to TRBJ2-2, with D unclear. This CDR3 region has 14 residues. Per germline, CDR1 SGHRS and CDR2 YFSETQ. Trimming stripped 2 bases from V and 5 bases from J, with 10 bases between. The CDR3 region has the DNA TGCGCCAGCAGCTTCGTCTGGGGAACCGGGGAGCTGTTTTTT. Protein: CASSFVWGTGELFF.

By proportion, this clonotype is medium-sized (0.01 to 0.1%). The rearrangement links TRBV24-1 to TRBJ2-3, with D possibly being TRBD1 or TRBD2 (5 bases each). Looked up from germline, CDR1 is KGHDR and CDR2 is SFDVKD. V lost 0 bases and J lost 4, with 10 bases in between. There are 15 residues in the CDR3. CDR3 residues: CATSDLSQEADTQYF. The CDR3 DNA sequence: TGTGCCACCAGTGATTTGTCACAGGAGGCAGATACGCAGTATTTT.

Ten or more counts support this clonotype. The gene calls are TRBV6-6 and TRBJ2-1, with 10 bases aligning to TRBD1. Per the germline V gene, CDR1 is MNHNY and CDR2 is SVGAGI (reference sequence). The CDR3 is made up of 17 amino acids. V lost 3 bases and J lost 4; bases outside the gene matches: 9. The chain's CDR3 is CASSYYQTGGFYNEQFF. The DNA for the CDR3 is TGTGCCAGCAGTTATTACCAGACAGGGGGCTTTTACAATGAGCAGTTCTTC.